This T cell receptor beta chain was obtained from a study of identical twins. As to this clonotype: The antigen remains undetermined.

Germline CDR1 reads LGHDT; CDR2 reads YNNKEL (reference sequence). The ends were cut back, 7 bases at V and 2 bases at J, with 11 bases in the middle. This CDR3 comprises 13 residues. MiXCR, applied by TCRdb to the 5' RACE reads, yields one record per CDR3 protein. Here the sample spans approximately 1.8 million distinct CDR3 sequences, roughly 35% being singletons. General study findings and limits: The more abundant beta clonotypes in cord blood had fewer insertions, and memory repertoires did not show this.

Sequenced: cord blood. The source of this sequence is a newborn girl in good health. The chain recombines TRBV3-1 with TRBJ2-5; D might be TRBD2 (6 bases). This chain's CDR3 is CASTRAGQETQYF. As DNA, the CDR3 is TGTGCCAGCACACGGGCGGGGCAAGAGACCCAGTACTTC.